Below are 24 T cell receptor beta chains sequenced from a single sample in a study of OX40 agonist ivuxolimab in advanced cancers. Data came from immunoSEQ multiplex PCR; TCRdb stores just in-frame clones and leaves some out. This sample has about 69,000 clones; roughly 90% occur once, and the top ten carry 0.25% to 0.3%. The starting material was CD4+ or CD8+ T cells sorted from blood, obtained in a trial of the OX40 agonist ivuxolimab. These receptors all stem from an adult with an advanced solid tumor such as melanoma, head and neck, liver or kidney cancer.

This chain connects TRBV6-6 to TRBJ2-7; 7 bases fit TRBD2. The CDR3 spans 15 residues. Germline CDR1 MNHNY, CDR2 SVGAGI (reference sequence). J lost 6 bases, V lost 4 bases, and 12 bases had no gene match. The CDR3, as DNA: TGTGCCAGCAGTTCCATGGGGGGAGGGGCGGCCGAGCAGTACTTC. It specifies CASSSMGGGAAEQYF.

This clone was counted once. V usage is TRBV28 and J usage is TRBJ1-5; D is undetermined. The CDR3 is 12 residues long. V was clipped by 4 bases and J by 9 bases, with 10 bases between them. Germline assignment: CDR1 MDHEN and CDR2 SYDVKM. For the CDR3, the DNA is TGTGCCAGCAGTTCACCTCTGGGGCCCCAGCATTTT. Its protein is CASSSPLGPQHF.

CDR3 loop: CASSSNLAGGETQYF. CDR3 bases: TGTGCCAGCAGCTCCAACCTAGCGGGAGGTGAGACCCAGTACTTC. This chain uses TRBV7-2 with TRBJ2-5; 11 positions match TRBD2. V dropped 4 bases and J dropped 5; count of bases not matched to a gene: 6. This CDR3 has 15 residues. From germline, CDR1 is SGHTA and CDR2 FQGNSA. Supplemented by reference TRBV7-2 and TRBJ2-5, the full variable domain reads GAGVSQSPSNKVTEKGKDVELRCDPISGHTALYWYRQSLGQGLEFLIYFQGNSAPDKSGLPSDRFSAERTGGSVSTLTIQRTQQEDSAVYLCASSSNLAGGETQYFGPGTRLLVL.

The DNA of the CDR3 is TGTGCCTGGAGCGACCCGGGTCCCGAAGGAACTAATGAAAAACTGTTTTTT. Translating gives CAWSDPGPEGTNEKLFF. V and J are TRBV30 and TRBJ1-4; D not certain. The CDR3 is made up of 17 amino acids. Germline values: CDR1 GTSNPN, CDR2 SVGIG (reference sequence). V was trimmed by 3 bases and J by 1 base, leaving 18 bases between them.

The genes are TRBV10-3 and TRBJ1-2, with D possibly matching TRBD1 (5 bases). This CDR3 contains 15 residues. V was trimmed by 5 bases and J by 3 bases, leaving 16 bases between them. Germline V gene sequence: CDR1 ENHRY, CDR2 SYGVKD. CDR3 DNA sequence: TGTGCCATCAGTCGGAACCCCCAGGGAGACTATGGCTACACCTTC. This translates into CAISRNPQGDYGYTF.

This clone was counted a single time. The rearrangement uses TRBV29-1 and TRBJ2-7; D gene uncertain. V gave up 4 bases and J gave up 2 bases, with 9 bases separating them. The CDR3 length is 12 residues. From germline, CDR1 is SQVTM and CDR2 ANQGSEA. The CDR3 sequence is CSVGVEAYEQYF. CDR3 sequence (DNA): TGCAGCGTTGGTGTGGAAGCCTACGAGCAGTACTTC.

The chain carries TRBV2 and TRBJ2-1, with 7 bases aligning to TRBD2. Unmatched junction bases numbered 3, after V lost 4 bases and J lost 0 bases. The CDR3 has 15 amino acids. The V gene's germline CDR1 is SNHLY and CDR2 FYNNEI. The DNA for the CDR3 is TGTGCCAGCAGTGTGCGGGAGAGCTCCTACAATGAGCAGTTCTTC. Encoded protein: CASSVRESSYNEQFF.

V is TRBV19 and J is TRBJ2-3; 11 bases agree with TRBD2. CDR1 and CDR2 from the germline V gene are LNHDA and SQIVND (reference sequence). The CDR3 length is 15 residues. The ends lost 8 bases at V and 1 base at J; junction bases unmatched: 5. Written as DNA, the CDR3 is TGTGCCAGTCTAGCGGGAGGACAGGGCACAGATACGCAGTATTTT. Translation: CASLAGGQGTDTQYF.

The CDR3 bases are TGTGCCAGCAGCTTAGCGGGGGCTAGCGGGATCTATGAGCAGTTCTTC. It is translated as CASSLAGASGIYEQFF. This chain links TRBV7-2 with TRBJ2-1; TRBD2 matches at 9 bases. The CDR3 contains 16 residues. The germline V gene encodes CDR1 SGHTA and CDR2 FQGNSA. V was pared by 0 bases and J by 8 bases, with 8 bases of the junction left unmatched.

The rearrangement joins TRBV19 to TRBJ2-1; the match to TRBD2 covers 12 bases. In germline, CDR1 is LNHDA, CDR2 SQIVND (reference sequence). After removal of 1 base from V and 6 bases from J, the junction contained 1 base not matched to a gene. CDR3 length: 15 amino acids. CDR3 DNA: TGTGCCAGTAGTATAGTGGGACTAGCGGGCAATGAGCAGTTCTTC. Translated: CASSIVGLAGNEQFF.

The CDR3 region is CASRRDRGNSYNEQFF. CDR3 bases: TGTGCCAGCAGACGGGACAGGGGAAACTCCTACAATGAGCAGTTCTTC. The chain is built from TRBV11-1 and TRBJ2-1; 10 bases map to TRBD1. Germline CDR1 SGHAT, CDR2 FQDESV (reference sequence). Trimming took 6 bases from V and 0 from J; bases not matched to a gene: 5. This CDR3 contains 16 residues.

In its sample, this clone was seen once. The J gene is TRBJ2-6, the V gene TRBV28; D uncertain. This CDR3 contains 15 residues. With 6 bases removed from V and 0 bases from J, the gap between germline ends came to 9 bases. The germline gives CDR1 MDHEN, CDR2 SYDVKM. This CDR3 reads CASRTHSSGANVLTF. The CDR3 bases are TGTGCCAGCAGGACACATAGCTCTGGGGCCAACGTCCTGACTTTC.

The CDR3 reads CASSIPFTSGAYNEQFF. The CDR3 DNA is TGTGCCAGTAGTATCCCCTTTACTAGCGGAGCTTACAATGAGCAGTTCTTC. The chain uses TRBV19 and TRBJ2-1; the match to TRBD2 covers 8 bases. This CDR3 spans 17 amino acids. In germline, CDR1 is LNHDA, CDR2 SQIVND (reference sequence). With 3 bases clipped from V and 4 bases from J, the junction kept 11 bases outside the gene matches.

This sequence joins TRBV5-1 and TRBJ2-5, with 7 bases identical to TRBD1. The length of the CDR3 is 13 residues. Germline V CDR1 and CDR2: SGHRS, YFSETQ. The ends lost 4 bases at V and 5 bases at J; junction bases unmatched: 5. The CDR3 region is CASSQTGLETQYF. Here the CDR3 DNA reads TGCGCCAGCAGCCAGACAGGGTTGGAGACCCAGTACTTC.

The chain has TRBV10-1 and TRBJ1-3, with D tentatively TRBD1 (5 bases). The CDR3 is made up of 16 amino acids. V dropped 0 bases and J dropped 0 bases, with 9 bases sitting between them. The V gene's germline CDR1 is WNHNN and CDR2 SYGVQD (reference sequence). CDR3 DNA: TGCGCCAGCAGTGAGTCTGGGGGTTTCTCTGGAAACACCATATATTTT. Translating gives CASSESGGFSGNTIYF.

The chain combines TRBV11-2 with TRBJ2-1; 7 nucleotides match TRBD2. CDR1 is SGHAT, CDR2 FQNNGV, per germline. The CDR3 is 12 amino acids. Trimming at V came to 3 bases and at J to 10 bases, leaving 3 bases not matched to a gene. Here the CDR3 DNA reads TGTGCCAGCAGCTTGGGAGGGGCGGAGCAGTTCTTC. Translating it yields CASSLGGAEQFF.

For this clone: One junction end does not reproduce the germline sequence, and a read error may be involved. V gene TRBV27 combines with J gene TRBJ1-6; 7 bases line up with TRBD1. The CDR3 spans 16 residues. Germline V gene lookup returns CDR1 MNHEY and CDR2 SMNVEV (reference sequence). CDR3 nucleotide sequence: TGTGCCAGCAGTTTAAATTCTCCGGGACAGTCCATTTTTTGGTCTTTT. It encodes CASSLNSPGQSIFWSF.

The rearrangement joins TRBV10-3 to TRBJ2-3; 9 positions agree with TRBD1. CDR3 length: 15 residues. Per germline, CDR1 ENHRY and CDR2 SYGVKD. V lost 2 bases to trimming and J lost 4 bases; unmatched junction nucleotides: 4. As DNA, the CDR3 is TGTGCCATCAGTGAGGGACAGGGGAGGTCAGATACGCAGTATTTT. Its protein product is CAISEGQGRSDTQYF.

The DNA of the CDR3 is TGTGCCAGCAGTGGGTTACTAGCGGGGGGCGAGCAGTACTTC. Its protein is CASSGLLAGGEQYF. The V gene is TRBV2, the J gene TRBJ2-7, with 12 bases lining up with TRBD2. In germline, CDR1 is SNHLY, CDR2 FYNNEI. The CDR3 has 14 residues. V shed 4 bases and J 6 bases; nucleotides not matched to a gene: 4.

This chain connects TRBV7-3 to TRBJ2-1; no clear D gene. CDR3 length: 16 amino acids. V lost 2 bases and J 4 bases, leaving 15 bases between the germline ends. Germline V gene data show CDR1 as SGHTA and CDR2 as FQGTGA. Written as DNA, the CDR3 is TGTGCCAGCAGCTTAGGTCCTAGATCACATTACAATGAGCAGTTCTTC. Residues: CASSLGPRSHYNEQFF.

The rearrangement uses TRBV6-5 and TRBJ2-1; perhaps TRBD1 as D (6 bases). CDR1 is MNHEY and CDR2 is SVGAGI in the germline V gene. The CDR3 length is 13 residues. V dropped 8 bases and J dropped 9 bases, with 17 bases sitting between them. The DNA of the CDR3 is TGTGCCAGCTTAAAAGGATGGGGGCTTGAGCAGTTCTTC. Protein sequence: CASLKGWGLEQFF.

This chain uses TRBV7-8 with TRBJ2-1; D is undetermined. Trimming removed 6 bases from V and 6 bases from J, with 12 bases in between. The CDR3 consists of 13 residues. Per germline, CDR1 SGHVS and CDR2 FQNEAQ. The CDR3 DNA follows: TGTGCCAGCAGGATTGCCCAGGTCAATGAGCAGTTCTTC. Amino acids: CASRIAQVNEQFF.

Only one count was recorded for this clone. The rearrangement joins TRBV7-9 to TRBJ2-1; D tentatively fits TRBD1 or TRBD2 (5 bases each). V lost 6 bases to trimming and J lost 0 bases, with 21 bases between them. Germline values: CDR1 SEHNR, CDR2 FQNEAQ (reference sequence). This CDR3 has 18 amino acids. CDR3: CASRPNVGTASSYNEQFF. For the CDR3, the DNA is TGTGCCAGCAGGCCCAATGTCGGGACCGCGAGCTCCTACAATGAGCAGTTCTTC. Based on the CDR3 plus reference TRBV7-9 and TRBJ2-1, the full variable domain is DTGVSQNPRHKITKRGQNVTFRCDPISEHNRLYWYRQTLGQGPEFLTYFQNEAQLEKSRLLSDRFSAERPKGSFSTLEIQRTEQGDSAMYLCASRPNVGTASSYNEQFFGPGTRLTVL.

The rearrangement joins TRBV28 to TRBJ1-5; 10 bases match TRBD1. The CDR3 consists of 15 residues. Trimming at V came to 5 bases and at J to 1 base, leaving 2 bases not matched to a gene. The germline V gene has CDR1 MDHEN and CDR2 SYDVKM. The CDR3 DNA reads TGTGCCAGCAGTCGACAGGGGGCGAGCAATCAGCCCCAGCATTTT. It is translated as CASSRQGASNQPQHF.